The 3 T cell receptor beta chains given below trace back to one sample, sequenced in a study of blood T cell repertoires in COVID-19. Only in-frame clones appear in the TCRdb table, and some are missing; sequencing was by immunoSEQ multiplex PCR. This sample has roughly 250,000 clones, with 88% found just once. The sequenced sample consisted of peripheral blood. The receptor source for this set is a middle-aged woman who had recovered from COVID-19.

The sample holds one count of this clone. J is TRBJ2-2 and V is TRBV11-2; D possibly corresponds to TRBD1 (6 bases). In germline, CDR1 is SGHAT, CDR2 FQNNGV. This CDR3 contains 14 residues. The V and J ends lost 4 bases and 4 bases respectively, with 10 bases between them. This chain's CDR3 is CASSSRGGTGELFF. The CDR3 DNA is TGTGCCAGCAGCTCCAGGGGTGGCACCGGGGAGCTGTTTTTT. The variable domain in full, with the rest retrieved from reference TRBV11-2 and TRBJ2-2, is EAGVAQSPRYKIIEKRQSVAFWCNPISGHATLYWYQQILGQGPKLLIQFQNNGVVDDSQLPKDRFSAERLKGVDSTLKIQPAKLEDSAVYLCASSSRGGTGELFFGEGSRLTVL.

The gene calls are TRBV25-1 and TRBJ2-4, with D possibly TRBD1 on 7 matching bases. The CDR3 loop spans 16 amino acids. Trimming left V 3 bases short and J 6 bases short, with 18 bases between. Germline V gene data show CDR1 as MGHDK and CDR2 as SYGVNS. The CDR3 DNA reads as TGTGCCAGCAGTGAGCCAGGGGGGTGGCGGGGAAACATTCAGTACTTC. Protein sequence: CASSEPGGWRGNIQYF.

This clone was counted between two and nine times. This chain joins TRBV19 and TRBJ1-1; the match to TRBD1 covers 9 bases. This CDR3 is 16 amino acids long. V lost 2 bases and J lost 4; bases outside the gene matches: 8. Per germline, CDR1 LNHDA and CDR2 SQIVND (reference sequence). This CDR3 is CASSILRTGATTEAFF. For the CDR3, the DNA is TGTGCCAGTAGTATACTTCGGACAGGGGCGACCACTGAAGCTTTCTTT.